This is a list of T cell receptor beta chains from one sample in a study of cytomegalovirus exposure and HLA in healthy donors. Repertoires were generated with immunoSEQ multiplex PCR, while TCRdb's copy carries only in-frame clones and drops some. In the table there are about 120,000 clones, roughly 70% of which are singletons. The sequencing sample was made of PBMCs. The origin of the receptors is a woman aged 18-35 years in good health and CMV-seronegative. CDR3s include the opening cysteine and the closing phenylalanine or tryptophan. A D gene is named only where the DNA matches it firmly. Expanded clones get a size class; other rows say once, few or many, or leave the size out.

TRBJ2-2,TRBV28,.,TRBD1,TGTGCCAGCAGTCCAAGCAGGGGGCCTTACACCGGGGAGCTGTTTTTT,CASSPSRGPYTGELFF
TRBJ2-3,TRBV6-5,.,.,TGTGCCAGCAGTTACGGCAGGGCCCCTAGCACAGATACGCAGTATTTT,CASSYGRAPSTDTQYF
TRBJ1-5,TRBV5-1,.,.,TGCGCCAGCAGCTTGGACGGGGACAATCAGCCCCAGCATTTT,CASSLDGDNQPQHF
TRBJ1-2,TRBV5-1,.,TRBD1,TGCGCCAGCAGCGTGGACAGGGACTATGGCTACACCTTC,CASSVDRDYGYTF
TRBJ1-2,TRBV19,.,TRBD1,TGTGCCAGTAGTATACGACAGGGTAAAGGTGGCTACACCTTC,CASSIRQGKGGYTF
TRBJ1-2,TRBV28,.,TRBD1,TGTGCCAGCAAGCGGGCAGGGGGAGGCTACACCTTC,CASKRAGGGYTF
TRBJ2-1,TRBV5-1,.,TRBD2,TGCGCCAGCAGCTTGGTGACCGCGGGGGATTACAATGAGCAGTTCTTC,CASSLVTAGDYNEQFF
TRBJ1-5,TRBV29-1,.,TRBD1,TGCAGCGTCGGGGACCCAGGGGGTCAGCCCCAGCATTTT,CSVGDPGGQPQHF
TRBJ2-5,TRBV5-4,.,.,TGTGCCAGCTCTGAGATCCAAGAGACCCAGTACTTC,CASSEIQETQYF
TRBJ1-1,TRBV2,.,TRBD1,TGTGCCAGCAGTAAAACCGGGACAGGGGGCCGGGTAGCTTTCTTT,CASSKTGTGGRVAFF
TRBJ2-5,TRBV7-9,.,.,TGTGCCAGCAGCGAGTACGGAGAAGAGACCCAGTACTTC,CASSEYGEETQYF
TRBJ2-5,TRBV2,.,TRBD1,TGTGCCAGCAACCTAGGGACAGGCCAAGAGACCCAGTACTTC,CASNLGTGQETQYF
TRBJ1-5,TRBV19,.,.,TGTGCCAGTAGTATGTTGTCAGGGAGCAATCAGCCCCAGCATTTT,CASSMLSGSNQPQHF
TRBJ1-1,TRBV25-1,.,.,TGTGCCAGCAGTGAAGAGTTCCGAGTCACTGAAGCTTTTTTT,CASSEEFRVTEAFF
TRBJ2-1,TRBV28,once,TRBD2,TGTGCCAGCAGTTTATTCAGCGGGGGGGCTTATGAGCAGTTCTTC,CASSLFSGGAYEQFF
TRBJ2-7,TRBV6-6,.,.,TGTGCCAGCAGGGGAGGTATCGAGCAGTACTTC,CASRGGIEQYF
TRBJ2-7,TRBV30,.,.,TGTGCCTGGAACCCTGGGCCGGTCTACGAGCAGTACTTC,CAWNPGPVYEQYF
TRBJ2-2,TRBV7-2,once,.,TGTGCCAGCAGGAACGACTACACCGGGGAGCTGTTTTTT,CASRNDYTGELFF
TRBJ1-5,TRBV4-1,few,.,TGCGCCAGCAGCCGCTTGCCAGGGGAGAGCATTCAGCCCCAGCATTTT,CASSRLPGESIQPQHF
TRBJ2-5,TRBV30,.,TRBD1,TGTGCCTGGAGGGAAGTACAGGGGCCGGGCGGGACCCAGTACTTC,CAWREVQGPGGTQYF
TRBJ2-7,TRBV2,.,TRBD1,TGTGCCAGCAGCAACAGGGGGTTCGCCTACGAGCAGTACTTC,CASSNRGFAYEQYF
TRBJ2-3,TRBV7-8,.,.,TGTGCCAGCAGCTTAGGGTCGGCGGGAATAGTAGATACGCAGTATTTT,CASSLGSAGIVDTQYF
TRBJ1-2,TRBV30,.,.,TGTGCCTGGAGTCTCGGGACTAACTATGGCTACACCTTC,CAWSLGTNYGYTF
TRBJ2-2,TRBV19,once,.,TGTGCCAGTAGTATAATAGCCGGGGAGCTGTTTTTT,CASSIIAGELFF
TRBJ1-1,TRBV19,.,.,TGTGCCAGTATTGAGGGGAACACTGAAGCTTTCTTT,CASIEGNTEAFF
TRBJ1-4,TRBV4-1,.,TRBD1,TGCGCCAGCAGCCACGGCCAGGGGGCCGAAAAACTGTTTTTT,CASSHGQGAEKLFF
TRBJ1-4,TRBV28,once,.,TGTGCCAGTCCGGGGGAGGGTAGAATCACTAATGAAAAACTGTTTTTT,CASPGEGRITNEKLFF
TRBJ1-2,TRBV27,.,.,TGTGCCAGCAGTTTATCCGGGGACTCCCGGGTATATGGCTACACCTTC,CASSLSGDSRVYGYTF
TRBJ2-5,TRBV5-1,.,TRBD2,TGCGCCAGCAGCTTGAGCGGGGCGGTGGAGACCCAGTACTTC,CASSLSGAVETQYF
TRBJ1-2,TRBV5-1,.,.,TGCGCCAGCAGCTTGAGTGGTTTTATCGCGGGGATTGAGTATGGCTACACCTTC,CASSLSGFIAGIEYGYTF
TRBJ1-1,TRBV28,.,.,TGTGCCAGCAGTTTATATCAGGGGATGGCTGAAGCTTTCTTT,CASSLYQGMAEAFF
TRBJ1-5,TRBV5-1,.,TRBD1,TGCGCCAGCAGCTGGGGGACAGGGGAGGTTCAGCCCCAGCATTTT,CASSWGTGEVQPQHF
TRBJ2-1,TRBV28,.,TRBD1,TGTGCCAGCGGCAGACAGGGGAGTTTATACAATGAGCAGTTCTTC,CASGRQGSLYNEQFF
TRBJ2-7,TRBV27,.,.,TGTGCCAGCAGTCCCTCGAGGGGGGGGACCTACGAGCAGTACTTC,CASSPSRGGTYEQYF
TRBJ1-1,TRBV14,.,TRBD1,TGTGCCAGCAGCATACGGACAGGTTCAAACACTGAAGCTTTCTTT,CASSIRTGSNTEAFF
TRBJ1-5,TRBV7-7,few,TRBD1,TGTGCTAGCAGCTTAGGGACAGGGGGCAATCAGCCCCAGCATTTT,CASSLGTGGNQPQHF